A selection of T cell receptor beta chains follows, all from one sample in a study of control samples from healthy donors and cancer patients. Some clones are missing from TCRdb's copy, which holds only in-frame ones; the method was immunoSEQ multiplex PCR. The repertoire holds over 55,000 clones, with around 93% as singletons. Sequencing was performed on PBMCs. These receptors were taken from a man aged 30 to 45 with colorectal cancer. Each CDR3 is given with its conserved first and last residue. D genes are given only for firm matches. Expanded clones get a size class; other rows say once, few or many, or leave the size out.

TRBV5-4	14	-	TRBD1	TRBJ1-1	TGTGCCAGCAGCTGGGGACAGGGGAACACTGAAGCTTTCTTT	CASSWGQGNTEAFF
TRBV4-2	15	-	TRBD1	TRBJ2-1	TGTGCCAGCAGCCAAGAACACAGGGGATACAATGAGCAGTTCTTC	CASSQEHRGYNEQFF
TRBV19	15	-	TRBD2	TRBJ2-5	TGTGCCAGTAGTATTGGTGGGAGGGTCGGAGAGACCCAGTACTTC	CASSIGGRVGETQYF
TRBV4-3	15	-	TRBD1	TRBJ2-7	TGCGCCAGCAGCCGATGGGACAGGGGGCAGGACGAGCAGTACTTC	CASSRWDRGQDEQYF
TRBV6-2/TRBV6-3	13	-	-	TRBJ1-5	TGTGCCAGCAGTTACGGGGAGTATCAGCCCCAGCATTTT	CASSYGEYQPQHF
TRBV7-9	15	once	TRBD2	TRBJ2-5	TGTGCCAGCAGCAGCGGGGCAGGGATTCAAGAGACCCAGTACTTC	CASSSGAGIQETQYF
TRBV4-2	17	-	TRBD2	TRBJ2-3	TGTGCCAGCAGCCAAGGGACTAGCGGCTACAACACAGATACGCAGTATTTT	CASSQGTSGYNTDTQYF
TRBV6-5	15	once	TRBD1	TRBJ1-6	TGTGCCAGCAGCACCCGGACAGGGGTAAAATCACCCCTCCACTTT	CASSTRTGVKSPLHF
TRBV2	16	-	-	TRBJ1-5	TGTGCCAGCAGTTATAGCACCCTCGATAGCAATCAGCCCCAGCATTTT	CASSYSTLDSNQPQHF
TRBV19	12	-	-	TRBJ2-1	TGTGCCAGTAGTACTAGGATTGATGAGCAGTTCTTC	CASSTRIDEQFF
TRBV9	16	-	-	TRBJ2-3	TGTGCCAGCAGCGTAGGGCGGGGGCCGCCTCACCATACGCAGTATTTT	CASSVGRGPPHHTQYF
TRBV15	15	-	-	TRBJ2-1	TGTGCCACCAGCAGAGTAGGGGGGGCAGCTTATGAGCAGTTCTTC	CATSRVGGAAYEQFF
TRBV19	16	-	TRBD2	TRBJ2-1	TGTGCCAGTAGTAGGGGGACTAGCGGATCCTACAATGAGCAGTTCTTC	CASSRGTSGSYNEQFF
TRBV4-3	18	few	-	TRBJ1-5	TGCGCCAGCAGCCAAGATCTCCCTCGGGCCTATAGCAATCAGCCCCAGCATTTT	CASSQDLPRAYSNQPQHF
TRBV5-8	15	-	-	TRBJ1-5	TGTGCCAGCAGCTCGCCGGGTTTTAGCAATCAGCCCCAGCATTTT	CASSSPGFSNQPQHF
TRBV6-5	13	-	-	TRBJ2-5	TGTGCCAGCAGTTCGTCCGGGGTAGAGACCCAGTACTTC	CASSSSGVETQYF
TRBV19	15	-	TRBD1	TRBJ1-1	TGTGCCAGTAGCAAGGACAGGGGGCTCCCCACTGAAGCTTTCTTT	CASSKDRGLPTEAFF
TRBV2	13	-	-	TRBJ1-6	TGTGCCAGCAGGAAGGAGGGAAATTCACCCCTCCACTTT	CASRKEGNSPLHF
TRBV18	13	-	-	TRBJ2-2	TGTGCCAGCTCACCCCCGAACACCGGGGAGCTGTTTTTT	CASSPPNTGELFF
TRBV2	14	few	-	TRBJ1-5	TGTGCCAGCAGGGAACACAGGGGCAATCAGCCCCAGCATTTT	CASREHRGNQPQHF
TRBV6-1	15	-	-	TRBJ1-2	TGTGCCAGCAGTGAGGATCATCAGAGATACTATGGCTACACCTTC	CASSEDHQRYYGYTF
TRBV6-4	14	few	TRBD1	TRBJ2-3	TGTGCCAGCAGTGGGACAGGGAGCACAGATACGCAGTATTTT	CASSGTGSTDTQYF
TRBV6-1	17	once	TRBD2	TRBJ2-7	TGTGCCAGCAGTGATCTTGAGACTAGCGGGGCGATCTACGAGCAGTACTTC	CASSDLETSGAIYEQYF
TRBV18	16	-	-	TRBJ2-3	TGTGCCAGCTCACCACCCCAAACCCCTAGCACAGATACGCAGTATTTT	CASSPPQTPSTDTQYF
TRBV27	14	-	-	TRBJ1-2	TGTGCCAGCAGTTTAAGTCCAGCCTACTATGGCTACACCTTC	CASSLSPAYYGYTF
TRBV5-5	15	once	-	TRBJ1-4	TGTGCCAGCAGCTTGGTACGCGTAAGGAATGAAAAACTGTTTTTT	CASSLVRVRNEKLFF
TRBV9	13	-	-	TRBJ1-2	TGTGCCAGCAGCACTGACGGGCGCTATGGCTACACCTTC	CASSTDGRYGYTF
TRBV7-2	13	few	TRBD1	TRBJ2-5	TGTGCCAGCAGCTTAGGACAGGGTACTGCCCAGTACTTC	CASSLGQGTAQYF
TRBV25-1	16	-	-	TRBJ2-1	TGTGCCAGCAGTGACGCGGGGAGGTTTAATTCGGATGAGCAGTTCTTC	CASSDAGRFNSDEQFF
TRBV6-6	15	-	-	TRBJ1-4	TGTGCCAGCAGTTACTCACAGGGTAGAGGTGAAAAACTGTTTTTT	CASSYSQGRGEKLFF
TRBV3-1/TRBV3-2	17	-	TRBD2	TRBJ2-5	TGTGCCAGCAGCTATCCCTCTAGTAGCGGGGGGGAAGAGACCCAGTACTTC	CASSYPSSSGGEETQYF
TRBV6-2/TRBV6-3	13	-	-	TRBJ1-5	TGTGCCAGCAGCCTCTATCCCAGGGAGCCGCAGGATTTT	CASSLYPREPQDF